This T cell receptor (beta chain) was recovered during a study of glioma-infiltrating T cells. Notes on the study in general: CDR3 overlap between tissue and blood was very small.

Amplification of TCR alpha and beta CDR3 regions from RNA used iRepertoire nested multiplex PCR. Each CDR3 protein is one row after TCRdb ran MiXCR on the multiplex PCR reads. The sample has about 130,000 distinct CDR3 sequences; roughly 20% are singletons. The length of the CDR3 is 15 residues. V lost 0 bases, J lost 3 bases, and 10 bases lay in between. Germline V gene data show CDR1 as LGHNA and CDR2 as YNFKEQ. In this sample, this clonotype turned up many times. What it binds is not known. This clonotype was sampled from a human donor with low-grade glioma or glioblastoma, undergoing nonglioma brain surgery, or in good health (not recorded which). The sample was glioma tissue, nonneoplastic brain tissue, or PBMCs (not recorded which). J is TRBJ2-3 and V is TRBV4-2; D is uncertain. CDR3 bases: TGTGCCAGCAGCCAAGATGCGCGAGGAACAGATACGCAGTATTTT. Protein: CASSQDARGTDTQYF.